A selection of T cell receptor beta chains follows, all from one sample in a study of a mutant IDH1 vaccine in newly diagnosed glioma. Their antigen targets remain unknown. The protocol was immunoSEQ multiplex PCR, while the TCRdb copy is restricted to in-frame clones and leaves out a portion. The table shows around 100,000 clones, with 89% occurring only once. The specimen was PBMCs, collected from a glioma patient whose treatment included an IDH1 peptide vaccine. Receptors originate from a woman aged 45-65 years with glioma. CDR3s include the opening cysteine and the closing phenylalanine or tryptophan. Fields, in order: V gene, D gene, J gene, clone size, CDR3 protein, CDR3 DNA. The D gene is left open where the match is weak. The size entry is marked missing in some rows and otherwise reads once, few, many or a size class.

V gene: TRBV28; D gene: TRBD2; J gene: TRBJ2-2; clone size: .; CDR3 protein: CASSYPGGRARRTGELFF; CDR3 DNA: TGTGCCAGCAGCTACCCCGGCGGGAGGGCCCGGCGCACCGGGGAGCTGTTTTTT
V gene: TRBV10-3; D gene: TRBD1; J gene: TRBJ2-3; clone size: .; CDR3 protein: CATNRDRTSTDTQYF; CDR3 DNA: TGTGCCACCAATCGGGACAGAACTAGCACAGATACGCAGTATTTT
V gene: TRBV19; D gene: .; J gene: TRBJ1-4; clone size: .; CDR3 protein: CASSLGGAEKLFF; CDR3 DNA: TGTGCCAGTAGTTTAGGAGGAGCTGAAAAACTGTTTTTT
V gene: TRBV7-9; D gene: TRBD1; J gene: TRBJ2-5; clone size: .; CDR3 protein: CASTRQGAIEQTQYF; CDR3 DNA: TGTGCCAGCACCCGACAGGGGGCTATTGAACAGACCCAGTACTTC
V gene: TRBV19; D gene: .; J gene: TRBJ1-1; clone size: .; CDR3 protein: CASSTQAGGMNTEAFF; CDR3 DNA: TGTGCCAGTAGTACCCAAGCGGGGGGCATGAACACTGAAGCTTTCTTT
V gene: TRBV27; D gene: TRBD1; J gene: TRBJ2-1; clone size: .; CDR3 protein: CASSSEIDRAGNEQFF; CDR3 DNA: TGTGCCAGCAGTTCAGAAATTGACAGGGCGGGCAATGAGCAGTTCTTC
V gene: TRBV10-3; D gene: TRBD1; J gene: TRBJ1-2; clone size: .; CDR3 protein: CAIGQGEDYGYTF; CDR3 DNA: TGTGCCATCGGACAGGGGGAAGACTATGGCTACACCTTC
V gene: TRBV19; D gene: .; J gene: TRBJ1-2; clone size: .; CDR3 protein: CASSMVPVYGYTF; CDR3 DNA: TGTGCCAGTAGTATGGTGCCTGTCTATGGCTACACCTTC
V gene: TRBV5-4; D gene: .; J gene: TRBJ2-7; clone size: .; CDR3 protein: CASSLDRRYEQYF; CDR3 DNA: TGTGCCAGCAGCTTGGACAGAAGGTACGAGCAGTACTTC
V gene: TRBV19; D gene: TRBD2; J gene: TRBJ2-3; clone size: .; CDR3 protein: CASSIAPVGAGSTDTQYF; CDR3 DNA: TGTGCCAGTAGTATAGCACCCGTGGGAGCGGGGAGCACAGATACGCAGTATTTT
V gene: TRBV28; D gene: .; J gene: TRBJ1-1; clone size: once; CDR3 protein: CASGTNRKAFF; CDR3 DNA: TGTGCCAGCGGGACCAATCGAAAAGCTTTCTTT
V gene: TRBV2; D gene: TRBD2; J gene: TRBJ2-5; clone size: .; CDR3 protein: CASSALLAGGETQYF; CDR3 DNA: TGTGCCAGCAGTGCTTTATTAGCGGGCGGGGAGACCCAGTACTTC
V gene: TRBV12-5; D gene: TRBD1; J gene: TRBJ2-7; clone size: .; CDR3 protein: CASAFRQGNDEQYF; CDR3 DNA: TGTGCTAGTGCCTTCCGACAGGGGAACGACGAGCAGTACTTC
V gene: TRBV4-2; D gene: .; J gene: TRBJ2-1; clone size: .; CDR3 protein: CASSQVVLASGNEQFF; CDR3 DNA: TGTGCCAGCAGCCAAGTTGTACTAGCATCTGGTAATGAGCAGTTCTTC
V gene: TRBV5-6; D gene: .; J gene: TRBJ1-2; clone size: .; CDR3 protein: CASSLAPKGFYNSGYTF; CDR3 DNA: TGTGCCAGCAGCTTGGCCCCTAAGGGGTTCTATAACAGTGGCTACACCTTC
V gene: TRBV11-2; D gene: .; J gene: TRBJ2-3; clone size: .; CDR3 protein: CASSPTAGGPSTDTQYF; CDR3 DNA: TGTGCCAGCAGCCCAACAGCTGGGGGTCCTAGCACAGATACGCAGTATTTT
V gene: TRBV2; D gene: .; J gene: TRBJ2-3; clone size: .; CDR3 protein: CASSGVSPTDTQYF; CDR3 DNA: TGTGCCAGCAGTGGGGTTTCTCCCACAGATACGCAGTATTTT
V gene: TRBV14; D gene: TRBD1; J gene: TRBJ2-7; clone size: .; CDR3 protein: CASSLSGTGPKGQYF; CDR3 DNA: TGTGCCAGCAGCCTTAGTGGGACAGGGCCCAAGGGGCAGTACTTC
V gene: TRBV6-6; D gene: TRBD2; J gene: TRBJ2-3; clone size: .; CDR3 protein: CASSRTSGEDTQYF; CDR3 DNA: TGTGCCAGCAGTCGAACTAGCGGGGAAGATACGCAGTATTTT
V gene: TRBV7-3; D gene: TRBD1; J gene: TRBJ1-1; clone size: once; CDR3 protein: CASSLGTGRNTEAFF; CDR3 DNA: TGTGCCAGCAGCCTAGGGACAGGTCGGAACACTGAAGCTTTCTTT
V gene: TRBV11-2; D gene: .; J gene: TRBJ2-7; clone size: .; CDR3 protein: CASSLDPVSPEQYF; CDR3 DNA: TGTGCCAGCAGCTTAGATCCCGTATCTCCCGAGCAGTACTTC
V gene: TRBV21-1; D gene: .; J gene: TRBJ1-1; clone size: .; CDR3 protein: CASSNARHLNTEAFF; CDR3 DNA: TGTGCCAGCAGCAACGCCCGACACTTGAACACTGAAGCTTTCTTT
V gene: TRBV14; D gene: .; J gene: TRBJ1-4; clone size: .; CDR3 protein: CASSQLGRGLDEKLFF; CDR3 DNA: TGTGCCAGCAGCCAACTGGGGAGGGGTTTGGATGAAAAACTGTTTTTT
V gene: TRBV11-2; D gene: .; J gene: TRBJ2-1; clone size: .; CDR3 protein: CASSEDWGWEQFF; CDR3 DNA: TGTGCCAGCAGCGAGGACTGGGGATGGGAGCAGTTCTTC
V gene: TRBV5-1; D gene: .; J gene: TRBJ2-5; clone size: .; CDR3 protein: CASSATTFQETQYF; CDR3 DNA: TGCGCCAGCAGCGCAACGACTTTCCAAGAGACCCAGTACTTC
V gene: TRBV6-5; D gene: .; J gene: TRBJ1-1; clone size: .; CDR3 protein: CASSYFLAGNTEAFF; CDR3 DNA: TGTGCCAGCAGTTACTTTCTGGCGGGTAACACTGAAGCTTTCTTT
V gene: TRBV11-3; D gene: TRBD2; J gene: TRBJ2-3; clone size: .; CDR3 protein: CASSLGRGLGGPRDTQYF; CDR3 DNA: TGTGCCAGCAGCTTGGGACGTGGGTTGGGAGGGCCGCGGGATACGCAGTATTTT
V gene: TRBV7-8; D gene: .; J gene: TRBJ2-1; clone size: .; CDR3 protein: CASSSEGEGDSYNEQFF; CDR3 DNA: TGTGCCAGCAGCTCAGAAGGCGAGGGAGATTCCTACAATGAGCAGTTCTTC
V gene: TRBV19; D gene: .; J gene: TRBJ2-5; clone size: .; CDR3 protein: CASSIGRRGKQETQYF; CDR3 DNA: TGTGCCAGTAGTATTGGGCGTCGGGGAAAGCAAGAGACCCAGTACTTC
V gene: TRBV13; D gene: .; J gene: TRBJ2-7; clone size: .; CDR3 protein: CASSLGSGNEQYF; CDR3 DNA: TGTGCCAGCAGCTTAGGCTCGGGGAACGAGCAGTACTTC
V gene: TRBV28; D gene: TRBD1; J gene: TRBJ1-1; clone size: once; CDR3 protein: CASSWGQGSTEAFF; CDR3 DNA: TGTGCCAGCAGTTGGGGACAGGGAAGTACTGAAGCTTTCTTT
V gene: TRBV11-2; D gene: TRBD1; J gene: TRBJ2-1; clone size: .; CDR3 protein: CASSPRQGNSVREQFF; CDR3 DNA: TGTGCCAGCAGCCCCCGACAGGGAAACTCGGTCCGTGAGCAGTTCTTC
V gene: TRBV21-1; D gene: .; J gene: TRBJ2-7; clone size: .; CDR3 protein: CASSLGYGYEQYF; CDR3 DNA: TGTGCCAGCAGCTTAGGGTATGGCTACGAGCAGTACTTC
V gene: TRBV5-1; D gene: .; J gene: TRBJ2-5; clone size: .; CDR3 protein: CASRYQETQYF; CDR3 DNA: TGCGCCAGCAGGTATCAAGAGACCCAGTACTTC
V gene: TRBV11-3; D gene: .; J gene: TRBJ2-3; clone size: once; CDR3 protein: CASSLSTGSDTQYF; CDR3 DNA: TGTGCCAGCAGCTTAAGCACAGGGTCAGATACGCAGTATTTT
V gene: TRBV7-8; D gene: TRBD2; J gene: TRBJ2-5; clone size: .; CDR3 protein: CASSFPRGGVGGETQYF; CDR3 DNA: TGTGCCAGCAGCTTTCCTAGGGGAGGGGTAGGAGGAGAGACCCAGTACTTC
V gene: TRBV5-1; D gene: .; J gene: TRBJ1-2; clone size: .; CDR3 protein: CASSFQADYGYTF; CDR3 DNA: TGCGCCAGCAGCTTCCAGGCGGACTATGGCTACACCTTC
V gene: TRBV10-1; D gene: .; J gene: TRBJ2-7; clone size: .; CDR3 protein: CASSEGGSYEQYF; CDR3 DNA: TGCGCCAGCAGTGAAGGGGGCTCCTACGAGCAGTACTTC
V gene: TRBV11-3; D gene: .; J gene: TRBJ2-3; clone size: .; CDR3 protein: CASSLGGGSTDTQYF; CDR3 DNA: TGTGCCAGCAGCTTAGGTGGCGGTAGCACAGATACGCAGTATTTT
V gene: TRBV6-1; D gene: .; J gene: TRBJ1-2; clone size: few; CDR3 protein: CASRIGQNYGYTF; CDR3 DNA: TGTGCCAGCAGGATCGGACAGAACTATGGCTACACCTTC
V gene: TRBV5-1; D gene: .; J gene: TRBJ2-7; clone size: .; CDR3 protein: CASSLDGTLLSYEQYF; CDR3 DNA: TGCGCCAGCAGCTTGGACGGGACCCTACTTTCATACGAGCAGTACTTC
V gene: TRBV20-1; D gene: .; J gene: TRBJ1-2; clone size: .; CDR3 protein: CSASPGYGYTF; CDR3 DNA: TGCAGTGCTAGCCCCGGCTATGGCTACACCTTC
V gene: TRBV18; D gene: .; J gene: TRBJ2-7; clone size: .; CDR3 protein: CASSPPGAYEQYF; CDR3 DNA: TGTGCCAGCTCACCACCAGGGGCCTACGAGCAGTACTTC
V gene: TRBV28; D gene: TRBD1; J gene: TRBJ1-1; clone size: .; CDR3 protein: CASSQTGDTEAFF; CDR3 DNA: TGTGCCAGCAGCCAAACAGGGGACACTGAAGCTTTCTTT
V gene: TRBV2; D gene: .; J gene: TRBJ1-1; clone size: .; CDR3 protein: CASSATAGAEAFF; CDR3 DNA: TGTGCCAGCAGTGCGACAGCGGGCGCTGAAGCTTTCTTT
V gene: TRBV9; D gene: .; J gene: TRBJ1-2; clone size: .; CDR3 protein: CASSVAGGAADYGYTF; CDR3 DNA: TGTGCCAGCAGCGTAGCGGGGGGTGCTGCTGACTATGGCTACACCTTC
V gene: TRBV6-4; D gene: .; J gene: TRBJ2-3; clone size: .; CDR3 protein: CASSRRWSTDTQYF; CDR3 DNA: TGTGCCAGCAGCCGTCGGTGGAGCACAGATACGCAGTATTTT
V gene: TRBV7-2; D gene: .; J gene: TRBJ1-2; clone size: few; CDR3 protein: CASSSQGIGGYTF; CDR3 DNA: TGTGCCAGCAGCTCACAGGGAATTGGAGGCTACACCTTC
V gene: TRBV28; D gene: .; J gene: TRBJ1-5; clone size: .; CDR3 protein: CASTVLMDSNQPQHF; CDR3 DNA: TGTGCCAGCACGGTCCTTATGGATAGCAATCAGCCCCAGCATTTT
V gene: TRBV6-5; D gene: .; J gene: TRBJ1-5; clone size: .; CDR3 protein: CASSTQGFNQPQHF; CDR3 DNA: TGTGCCAGCAGTACCCAGGGCTTCAATCAGCCCCAGCATTTT
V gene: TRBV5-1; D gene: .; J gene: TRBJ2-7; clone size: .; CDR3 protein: CASSLVPGTYEQYF; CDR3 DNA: TGCGCCAGCAGCTTGGTGCCGGGAACCTACGAGCAGTACTTC
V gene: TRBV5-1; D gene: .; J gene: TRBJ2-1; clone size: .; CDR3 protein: CASSLEIDYQVYNEQFF; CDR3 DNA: TGCGCCAGCAGCTTGGAAATCGATTACCAGGTTTACAATGAGCAGTTCTTC
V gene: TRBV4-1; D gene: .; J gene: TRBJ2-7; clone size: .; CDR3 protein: CASSHPLEGEQYF; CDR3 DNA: TGCGCCAGCAGCCATCCCCTTGAGGGCGAGCAGTACTTC